This TCR beta chain was profiled in a study of blood T cell repertoires in COVID-19. The overall study: Researchers got acute and convalescent COVID-19 samples from the United States, Italy and Spain. The cDNA or gDNA used as material had been derived from T cells, B-cell-depleted T cells, or PBMCs.

Per the original methods: The authors estimated nucleated cell counts from reference gene primer amplification. TCRdb keeps only in-frame clones here, not all; method: immunoSEQ multiplex PCR. Clone size and the V and J calls come from that table; the DNA yielded D and trimming. The sample has tens of thousands of clones; more than 80% are singletons. Germline V gene data show CDR1 as MDHEN and CDR2 as SYDVKM. Between the trimmed V and J ends, which lost 3 bases and 1 base, there was a span of 12 bases. The CDR3 length is 16 residues. This rearrangement joins TRBV28 to TRBJ2-2; a possible D gene is TRBD2 (6 bases). Sequencing was performed on peripheral blood. This receptor was obtained from a woman of 80 years or more with active COVID-19. CDR3 amino acids: CASSFVGSLNTGELFF. Here the CDR3 DNA reads TGTGCCAGCAGTTTCGTCGGGAGCCTGAACACCGGGGAGCTGTTTTTT. The entire variable domain, with the rest obtained from reference TRBV28 and TRBJ2-2, is as follows: DVKVTQSSRYLVKRTGEKVFLECVQDMDHENMFWYRQDPGLGLRLIYFSYDVKMKEKGDIPEGYSVSREKKERFSLILESASTNQTSMYLCASSFVGSLNTGELFFGEGSRLTVL.